Below, 7 T cell receptor beta chains from the same sample are listed, as sequenced in a study of T cells in Graves' hyperthyroidism and ophthalmopathy. RNA transcripts gave rise to amplified TCR beta CDR3 regions. Initially, a first-round RT-PCR of the TCR CDR3 employed the HTBI primer set. TCRdb reprocessed the multiplex PCR reads via MiXCR and lists one record per CDR3 protein. The table lists hundreds of thousands of distinct CDR3 sequences, 12% to 15% of them singletons. What was sequenced was blood. These receptors all come from a woman younger than 30 with Graves' hyperthyroidism.

This clonotype showed up many times. The chain is built from TRBV12-3 or TRBV12-4 and TRBJ2-1; possible D gene TRBD1, 5 bases. V was trimmed by 8 bases and J by 8 bases, leaving 16 bases between them. The CDR3 totals 13 residues. The CDR3 DNA follows: TGTGCCAGCCTGTCTGGTAGGGGCGATGAGCAGTTCTTC. Protein: CASLSGRGDEQFF.

The CDR3 DNA follows: TGCAGTGCTAGAGAGGCGGGCTCTGGAAACACCATATATTTT. Translated: CSAREAGSGNTIYF. The gene calls are TRBV20-1 and TRBJ1-3; D is uncertain. The V end was cut by 0 bases, the J end by 0 bases, with 6 bases between. The CDR3 is 14 amino acids. Per germline, CDR1 DFQATT and CDR2 SNEGSKA (reference sequence).

V is TRBV7-9 and J is TRBJ2-7; D not resolved. Looked up from germline, CDR1 is SEHNR and CDR2 is FQNEAQ (reference sequence). This CDR3 region has 14 residues. V was clipped by 0 bases and J by 1 base, with 7 bases between them. The CDR3 DNA is TGTGCCAGCAGCTTAGCGACCCTGTCCTACGAGCAGTACTTC. Translation gives CASSLATLSYEQYF.

Only a few counts were recorded for this clonotype. The chain combines TRBV7-2 with TRBJ2-1; D unclear. V dropped 6 bases and J dropped 0 bases, with 12 bases sitting between them. CDR1 SGHTA and CDR2 FQGNSA come from the germline V gene. The CDR3 has 15 amino acids. The CDR3 region is CASSPAIPSYNEQFF. CDR3 bases: TGTGCCAGCAGTCCCGCTATTCCCTCCTACAATGAGCAGTTCTTC.

In this sample, this clonotype turned up many times. This chain joins TRBV3-1 and TRBJ2-2, with D possibly called TRBD1 or TRBD2 (5 bases each). Germline V gives CDR1 LGHDT, CDR2 YNNKEL (reference sequence). V was cut by 1 base and J by 0 bases, with 21 bases left in between. The CDR3 is 20 amino acids. In nucleotides, the CDR3 is TGTGCCAGCAGCCAAGGACGGGGCCTCGAACCAACCCCGAACACCGGGGAGCTGTTTTTT. It yields the protein CASSQGRGLEPTPNTGELFF. Using reference TRBV3-1 and TRBJ2-2 for the parts outside the CDR3, the full variable domain is DTAVSQTPKYLVTQMGNDKSIKCEQNLGHDTMYWYKQDSKKFLKIMFSYNNKELIINETVPNRFSPKSPDKAHLNLHINSLELGDSAVYFCASSQGRGLEPTPNTGELFFGEGSRLTVL.

This clonotype was detected ten times or more. This chain uses TRBV12-5 with TRBJ2-3, with TRBD1 matching over 8 bases. The CDR3 is 14 residues long. V trimming: 6 bases; J trimming: 9 bases; junction bases outside the gene matches: 11. Germline values: CDR1 LGHNT, CDR2 FRNRAP. The DNA of the CDR3 is TGTGCTAGTGGCCCTGGACAGGGTTACCACACGCAGTATTTT. Translation gives CASGPGQGYHTQYF.

This clonotype was detected many times. The gene calls are TRBV7-9 and TRBJ2-1; D uncertain. Germline values: CDR1 SEHNR, CDR2 FQNEAQ (reference sequence). V shed 5 bases and J shed 12 bases, with 20 bases lying between them. The CDR3 loop spans 14 amino acids. The CDR3 bases are TGTGCCAGCAGCGCAAAAAAGGGTCGAGGAAGGCAGTTCTTC. Protein product: CASSAKKGRGRQFF.